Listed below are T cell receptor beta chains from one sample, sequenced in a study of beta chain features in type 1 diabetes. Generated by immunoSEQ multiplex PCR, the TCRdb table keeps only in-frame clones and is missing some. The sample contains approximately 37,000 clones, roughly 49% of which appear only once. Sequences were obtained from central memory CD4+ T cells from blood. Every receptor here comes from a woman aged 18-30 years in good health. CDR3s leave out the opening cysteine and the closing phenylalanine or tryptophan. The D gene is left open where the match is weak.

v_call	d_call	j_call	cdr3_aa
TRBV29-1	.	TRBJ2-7	SVVGGSYEQY
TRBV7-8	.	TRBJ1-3	ASSLGGTGGGNTIY
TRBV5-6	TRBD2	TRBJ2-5	ASSLAASGSQY
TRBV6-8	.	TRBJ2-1	ASSYEGGGYEQF
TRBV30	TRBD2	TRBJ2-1	AWDELAGEYNEQF
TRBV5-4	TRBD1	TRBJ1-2	ASSSGQGASGYT
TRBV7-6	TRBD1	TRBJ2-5	ASSLTAGTGAETQY
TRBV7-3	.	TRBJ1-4	ASSFWQGNEKLF
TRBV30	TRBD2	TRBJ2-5	AWTERGGRRETQY
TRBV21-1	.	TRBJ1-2	ASSPRYGYT